Sequencing of this TCR beta chain was carried out in a study of T cell responses to AZD1222 COVID-19 vaccine. On the study more broadly: Second doses that came at about 4 or about 12 weeks were put together.

Study-wide findings and caveats: Sampled repertoires all dated from after the peak T cell response. Just a handful of AZD1222 recipients were seropositive at baseline.

With 3 bases clipped from V and 7 bases from J, the junction kept 3 bases outside the gene matches. The CDR3 has 14 residues. CDR1 is KGHSH, CDR2 LQKENI, per germline. The table came from immunoSEQ multiplex PCR; TCRdb's copy has only in-frame clones and leaves some out. Found here are 120,000 or so clones, around 81% of them singletons; the top ten hold approximately 4.6%. As for this clone: The antigen is not known.

This specimen was peripheral blood, taken on day 0 of AZD1222 vaccination. The V gene is TRBV18, the J gene TRBJ1-2, with 12 bases identical to TRBD1. The sequence came from an adult in good health. CDR3 DNA sequence: TGTGCCAGCTCACCGGGACAGGGGGCTTCTGGCTACACCTTC. Translated: CASSPGQGASGYTF.